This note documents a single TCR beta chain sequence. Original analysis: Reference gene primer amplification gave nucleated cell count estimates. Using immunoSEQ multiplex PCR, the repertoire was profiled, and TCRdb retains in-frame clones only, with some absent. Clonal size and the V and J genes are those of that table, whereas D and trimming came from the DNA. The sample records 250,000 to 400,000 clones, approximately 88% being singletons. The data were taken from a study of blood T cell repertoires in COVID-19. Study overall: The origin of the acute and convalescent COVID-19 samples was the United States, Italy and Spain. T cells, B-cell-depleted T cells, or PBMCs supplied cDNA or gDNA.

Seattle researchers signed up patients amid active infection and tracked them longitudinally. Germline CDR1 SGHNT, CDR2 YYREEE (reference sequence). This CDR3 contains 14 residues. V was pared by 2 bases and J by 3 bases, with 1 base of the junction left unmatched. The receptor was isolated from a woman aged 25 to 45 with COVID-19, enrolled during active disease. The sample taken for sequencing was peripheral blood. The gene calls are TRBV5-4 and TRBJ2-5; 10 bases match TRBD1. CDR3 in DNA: TGTGCCAGCAGCTTCGGGACAGGGGAAGAGACCCAGTACTTC. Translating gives CASSFGTGEETQYF.